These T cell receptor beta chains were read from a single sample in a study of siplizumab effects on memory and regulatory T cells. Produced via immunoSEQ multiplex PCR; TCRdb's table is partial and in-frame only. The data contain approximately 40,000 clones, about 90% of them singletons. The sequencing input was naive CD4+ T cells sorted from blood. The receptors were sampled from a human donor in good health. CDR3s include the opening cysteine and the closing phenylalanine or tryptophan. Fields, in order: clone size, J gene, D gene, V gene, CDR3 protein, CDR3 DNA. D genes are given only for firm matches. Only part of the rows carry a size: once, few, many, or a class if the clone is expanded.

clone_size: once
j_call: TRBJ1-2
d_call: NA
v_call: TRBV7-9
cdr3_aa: CASSRGRTFDGYTF
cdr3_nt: TGTGCCAGCAGCCGGGGACGGACCTTCGATGGCTACACCTTC

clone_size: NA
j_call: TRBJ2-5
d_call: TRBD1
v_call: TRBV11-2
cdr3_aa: CASSKRQGQETQYF
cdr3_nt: TGTGCCAGCAGCAAACGACAGGGGCAAGAGACCCAGTACTTC

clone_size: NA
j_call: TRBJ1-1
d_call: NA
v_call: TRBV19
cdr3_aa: CASSGRKQFTEAFF
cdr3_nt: TGTGCCAGTAGCGGTCGGAAACAGTTCACTGAAGCTTTCTTT

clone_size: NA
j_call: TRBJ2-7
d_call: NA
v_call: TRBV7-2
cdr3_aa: CASSSSSYEQYF
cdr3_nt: TGTGCCAGCAGCTCCAGCTCCTACGAGCAGTACTTC

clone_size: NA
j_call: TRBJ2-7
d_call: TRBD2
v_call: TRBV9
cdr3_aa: CASSVTTGGPYYEQYF
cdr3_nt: TGTGCCAGCAGCGTAACTACGGGAGGGCCCTACTACGAGCAGTACTTC

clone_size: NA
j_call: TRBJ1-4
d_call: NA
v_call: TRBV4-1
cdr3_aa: CASSQDRGGGGEKLFF
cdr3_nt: TGCGCCAGCAGCCAAGATCGAGGGGGGGGCGGTGAAAAACTGTTTTTT

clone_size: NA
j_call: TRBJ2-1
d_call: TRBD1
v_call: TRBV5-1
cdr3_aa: CASSPGQGGGEQFF
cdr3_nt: TGCGCCAGCAGCCCGGGACAGGGAGGGGGTGAGCAGTTCTTC

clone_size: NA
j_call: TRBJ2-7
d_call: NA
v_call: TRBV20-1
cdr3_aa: CSARSRYEQYF
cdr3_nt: TGCAGTGCTAGAAGCCGCTACGAGCAGTACTTC

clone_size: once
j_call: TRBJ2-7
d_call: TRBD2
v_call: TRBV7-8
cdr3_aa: CASSSWTSGRALYEQYF
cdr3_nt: TGTGCCAGCAGCTCCTGGACTAGCGGGCGGGCGCTCTACGAGCAGTACTTC

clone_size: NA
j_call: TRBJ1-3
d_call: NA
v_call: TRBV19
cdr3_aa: CASSGDTAGNTIYF
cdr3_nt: TGTGCCAGTAGTGGCGATACGGCGGGAAACACCATATATTTT

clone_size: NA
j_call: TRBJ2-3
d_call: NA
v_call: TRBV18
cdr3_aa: CASSPPNLMAQYF
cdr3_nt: TGTGCCAGCTCACCACCGAATCTGATGGCGCAGTATTTT

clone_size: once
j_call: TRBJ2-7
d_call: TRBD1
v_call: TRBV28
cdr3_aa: CASRGTGGYEQYF
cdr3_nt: TGTGCCAGCAGGGGGACAGGGGGCTACGAGCAGTACTTC

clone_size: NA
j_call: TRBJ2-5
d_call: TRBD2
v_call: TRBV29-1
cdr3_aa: CSVRTSSETQYF
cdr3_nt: TGCAGCGTCCGGACTAGTTCGGAGACCCAGTACTTC

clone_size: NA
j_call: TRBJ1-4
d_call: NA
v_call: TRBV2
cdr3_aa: CASSEADLLGSKLFF
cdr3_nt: TGTGCCAGCAGTGAAGCGGATTTATTAGGATCCAAACTGTTTTTT

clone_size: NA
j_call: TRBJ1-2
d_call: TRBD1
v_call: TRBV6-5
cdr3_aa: CASSPQGANGYTF
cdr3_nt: TGTGCCAGCTCTCCACAGGGGGCAAACGGCTACACCTTC

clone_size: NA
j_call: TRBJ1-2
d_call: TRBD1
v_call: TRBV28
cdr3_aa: CASSSQGAAGYTF
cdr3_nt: TGTGCCAGCAGTTCACAGGGGGCGGCCGGCTACACCTTC

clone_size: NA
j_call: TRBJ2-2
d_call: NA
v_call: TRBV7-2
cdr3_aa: CASSLGYSGELFF
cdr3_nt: TGTGCCAGCAGCTTAGGGTACTCCGGGGAGCTGTTTTTT

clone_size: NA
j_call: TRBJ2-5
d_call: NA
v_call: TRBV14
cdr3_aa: CASSQKETQYF
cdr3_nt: TGTGCCAGCAGCCAAAAAGAGACCCAGTACTTC

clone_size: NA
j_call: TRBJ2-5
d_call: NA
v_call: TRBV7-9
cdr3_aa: CASSKDREAQETQYF
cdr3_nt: TGTGCCAGCAGCAAAGACAGAGAAGCCCAAGAGACCCAGTACTTC

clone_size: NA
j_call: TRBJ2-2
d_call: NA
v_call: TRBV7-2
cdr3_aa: CASSLEGWSGELFF
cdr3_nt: TGTGCCAGCAGCTTAGAGGGGTGGTCCGGGGAGCTGTTTTTT

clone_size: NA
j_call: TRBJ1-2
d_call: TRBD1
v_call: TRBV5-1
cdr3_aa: CASRTGDERNYGYTF
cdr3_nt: TGCGCCAGCCGGACAGGCGACGAAAGAAACTATGGCTACACCTTC

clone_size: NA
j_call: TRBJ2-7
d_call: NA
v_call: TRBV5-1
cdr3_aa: CASSLDEEPYEQYF
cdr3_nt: TGCGCCAGCAGCTTGGATGAAGAACCCTACGAGCAGTACTTC

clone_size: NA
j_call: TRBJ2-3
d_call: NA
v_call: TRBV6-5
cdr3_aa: CASRNRVSTDTQYF
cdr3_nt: TGTGCCAGCAGGAACAGGGTGAGCACAGATACGCAGTATTTT

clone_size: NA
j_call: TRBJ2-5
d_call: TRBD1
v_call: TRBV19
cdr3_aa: CASSKTESGTGDIAQYF
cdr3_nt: TGTGCCAGTAGCAAAACCGAATCCGGGACAGGGGATATAGCCCAGTACTTC

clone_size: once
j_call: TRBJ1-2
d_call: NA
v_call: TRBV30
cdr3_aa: CAWSRDTRQSYTF
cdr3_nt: TGTGCCTGGAGTCGGGACACCCGACAGAGCTACACCTTC

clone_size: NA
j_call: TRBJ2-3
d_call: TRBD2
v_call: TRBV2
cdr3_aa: CASSLAGGTDTQYF
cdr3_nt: TGTGCCAGCTCACTAGCGGGGGGGACAGATACGCAGTATTTT

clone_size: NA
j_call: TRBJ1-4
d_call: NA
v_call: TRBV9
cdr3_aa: CASSAGAGINEKLFF
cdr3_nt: TGTGCCAGCAGCGCCGGGGCAGGGATTAATGAAAAACTGTTTTTT

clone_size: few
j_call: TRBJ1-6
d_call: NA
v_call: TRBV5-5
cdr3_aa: CASSLPGGSPLHF
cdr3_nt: TGTGCCAGCAGCCTTCCAGGCGGCTCACCCCTCCACTTT

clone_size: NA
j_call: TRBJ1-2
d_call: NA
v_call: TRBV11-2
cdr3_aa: CASSPVQGRYGYTF
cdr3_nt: TGTGCCAGCAGCCCAGTACAGGGAAGGTATGGCTACACCTTC

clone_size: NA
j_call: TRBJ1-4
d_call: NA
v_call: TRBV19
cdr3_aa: CASRDLGDWNEKLFF
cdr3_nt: TGTGCCAGTAGAGACTTGGGGGATTGGAATGAAAAACTGTTTTTT

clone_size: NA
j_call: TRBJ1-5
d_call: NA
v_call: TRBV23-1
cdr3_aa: CASPYKAPCDINSNQPQHF
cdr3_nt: TGCGCCAGCCCTTATAAAGCCCCCTGTGATATCAATAGCAATCAGCCCCAGCATTTT

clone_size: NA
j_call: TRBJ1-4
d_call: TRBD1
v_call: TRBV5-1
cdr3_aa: CASSAPGQGKLFF
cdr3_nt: TGCGCCAGCAGCGCTCCGGGACAGGGTAAACTGTTTTTT

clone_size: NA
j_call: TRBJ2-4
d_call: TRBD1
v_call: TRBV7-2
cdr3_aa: CASSLTQGDNKLAKNIQYF
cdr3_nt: TGTGCCAGCAGCTTAACCCAGGGGGATAATAAACTAGCCAAAAACATTCAGTACTTC

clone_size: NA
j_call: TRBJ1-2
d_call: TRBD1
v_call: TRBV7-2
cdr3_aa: CASSLVGGTEAGYTF
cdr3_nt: TGTGCCAGCAGCCTGGTTGGCGGGACAGAAGCTGGCTACACCTTC

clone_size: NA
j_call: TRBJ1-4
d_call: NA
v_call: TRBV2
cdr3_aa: CASSVQQGGNEKLFF
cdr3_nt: TGTGCCAGCAGTGTGCAACAGGGCGGTAATGAAAAACTGTTTTTT

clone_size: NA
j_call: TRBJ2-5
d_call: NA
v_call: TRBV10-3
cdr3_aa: CAISDRGENQETQYF
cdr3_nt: TGTGCCATCAGTGACAGGGGCGAGAACCAAGAGACCCAGTACTTC

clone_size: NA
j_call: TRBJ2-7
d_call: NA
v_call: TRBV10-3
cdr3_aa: CAISESRATPYEQYF
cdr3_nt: TGTGCCATCAGTGAGTCCAGGGCAACCCCCTACGAGCAGTACTTC

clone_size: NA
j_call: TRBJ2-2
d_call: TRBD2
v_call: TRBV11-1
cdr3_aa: CASRPSGGATGELFF
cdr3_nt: TGTGCCAGCAGACCTTCGGGGGGAGCCACCGGGGAGCTGTTTTTT

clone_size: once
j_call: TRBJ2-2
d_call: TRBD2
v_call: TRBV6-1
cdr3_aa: CASSEVAGGRGTGELFF
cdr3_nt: TGTGCCAGCAGTGAGGTAGCGGGAGGGCGCGGCACCGGGGAGCTGTTTTTT

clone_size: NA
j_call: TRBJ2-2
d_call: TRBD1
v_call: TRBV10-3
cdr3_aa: CAINRGRDTGELFF
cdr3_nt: TGTGCCATCAACAGGGGCAGGGACACCGGGGAGCTGTTTTTT

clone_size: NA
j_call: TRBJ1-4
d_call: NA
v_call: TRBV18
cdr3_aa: CASSRKEASNEKLFF
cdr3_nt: TGTGCCAGCTCCCGCAAGGAGGCGAGTAATGAAAAACTGTTTTTT

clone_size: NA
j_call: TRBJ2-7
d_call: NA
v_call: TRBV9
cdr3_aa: CASRASLHCREQYF
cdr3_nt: TGTGCCAGCAGGGCCTCATTACATTGTCGCGAGCAGTACTTC

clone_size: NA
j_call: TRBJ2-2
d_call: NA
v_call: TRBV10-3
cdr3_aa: CAISEPSNTGELFF
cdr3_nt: TGTGCCATCAGTGAGCCATCGAACACCGGGGAGCTGTTTTTT

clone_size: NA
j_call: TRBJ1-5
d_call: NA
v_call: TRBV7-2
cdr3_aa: CASSLGGISNQPQHF
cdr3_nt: TGTGCCAGCAGCTTAGGAGGAATTAGCAATCAGCCCCAGCATTTT

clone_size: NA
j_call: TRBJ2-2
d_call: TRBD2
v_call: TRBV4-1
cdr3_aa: CASSQGAQREFTGELFF
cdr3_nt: TGCGCCAGCAGCCAAGGAGCACAGCGGGAGTTCACCGGGGAGCTGTTTTTT

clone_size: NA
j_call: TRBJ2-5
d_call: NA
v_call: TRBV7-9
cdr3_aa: CASSPRGQQETQYF
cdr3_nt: TGTGCCAGCAGCCCTCGAGGGCAGCAAGAGACCCAGTACTTC

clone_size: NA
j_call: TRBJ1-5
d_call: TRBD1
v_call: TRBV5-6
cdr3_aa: CASGSGGDYQPQHF
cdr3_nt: TGTGCCAGCGGCTCAGGGGGGGATTATCAGCCCCAGCATTTT

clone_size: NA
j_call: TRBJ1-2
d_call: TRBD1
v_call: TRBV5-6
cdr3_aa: CASSPDRAIGYTF
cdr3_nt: TGTGCCAGCAGTCCTGACAGGGCCATTGGCTACACCTTC

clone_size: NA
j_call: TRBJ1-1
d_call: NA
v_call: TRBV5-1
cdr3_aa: CASSLGVAMNTEAFF
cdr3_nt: TGCGCCAGCAGCTTGGGGGTGGCGATGAACACTGAAGCTTTCTTT

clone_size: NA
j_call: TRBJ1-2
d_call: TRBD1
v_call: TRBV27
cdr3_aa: CASRQQGGGNYGYTF
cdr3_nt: TGTGCCAGCAGACAACAGGGGGGAGGTAACTATGGCTACACCTTC

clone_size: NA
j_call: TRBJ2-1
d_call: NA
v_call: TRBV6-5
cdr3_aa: CASTRPMVEQFF
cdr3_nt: TGTGCCAGCACCAGGCCCATGGTTGAGCAGTTCTTC

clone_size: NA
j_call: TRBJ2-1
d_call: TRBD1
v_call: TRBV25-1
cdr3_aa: CASSAAGQGFNEQFF
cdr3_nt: TGTGCCAGCAGTGCGGCGGGACAGGGGTTCAATGAGCAGTTCTTC

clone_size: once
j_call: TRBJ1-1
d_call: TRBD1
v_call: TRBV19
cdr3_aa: CASSIRTGNTEAFF
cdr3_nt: TGTGCCAGTAGTATCCGGACAGGGAACACTGAAGCTTTCTTT

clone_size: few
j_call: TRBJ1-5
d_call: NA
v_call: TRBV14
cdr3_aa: CASSLDRPQHF
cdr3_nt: TGTGCCAGCAGCCTGGACCGGCCCCAGCATTTT

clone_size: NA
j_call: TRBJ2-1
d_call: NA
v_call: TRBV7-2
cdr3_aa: CASSLAVYNEQFF
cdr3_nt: TGTGCCAGCAGCTTAGCGGTCTACAATGAGCAGTTCTTC

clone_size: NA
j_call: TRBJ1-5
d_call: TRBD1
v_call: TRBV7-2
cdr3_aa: CASSWTGGDQPQHF
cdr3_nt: TGTGCCAGCAGCTGGACAGGGGGTGACCAGCCCCAGCATTTT